Listed below are T cell receptor beta chains from one sample, sequenced in a study of blood T cell repertoires in COVID-19. The data were produced by immunoSEQ multiplex PCR, yet TCRdb's version contains in-frame clones alone and is incomplete. The sample records 250,000 or so clones, 86% being singletons. What was sequenced was peripheral blood. The receptors were sampled from a woman aged 30 to 39 with active or convalescent COVID-19. CDR3s include the opening cysteine and the closing phenylalanine or tryptophan. A D gene is named only where the DNA matches it firmly. Size values are once, few and many counts, or a class for expanded clones, and some rows have none.

V	D	size	J	DNA	CDR3
TRBV6-6	.	once	TRBJ1-2	TGTGCCAGCAGTTACGGACAGCGCTATGGCTACACCTTC	CASSYGQRYGYTF
TRBV4-3	.	.	TRBJ1-2	TGCGCCAGCAGCCAAGACAGGGTTCACGGCTACACCTTC	CASSQDRVHGYTF
TRBV27	.	.	TRBJ1-2	TGTGCCAGCAGTCTATCGGGGAGGGGCAGAGTCTATGGCTACACCTTC	CASSLSGRGRVYGYTF
TRBV3-1/TRBV3-2	.	.	TRBJ2-1	TGTGCCAGCAGCCGAGTCGGGGATAGGTCCTACAATGAGCAGTTCTTC	CASSRVGDRSYNEQFF
TRBV18	.	.	TRBJ2-7	TGTGCCAGCTCACCACCGGGGCCTGTCGCTTACGAGCAGTACTTC	CASSPPGPVAYEQYF
TRBV7-2	TRBD2	once	TRBJ2-5	TGTGCCAGCAGCTGGAGCGGGGGGGCAGAGACCCAGTACTTC	CASSWSGGAETQYF
TRBV20-1	TRBD1	.	TRBJ1-1	TGCAGTGCTAGTGCAGGACAGGGGAACACTGAAGCTTTCTTT	CSASAGQGNTEAFF
TRBV5-4	TRBD2	once	TRBJ2-7	TGTGCCAGCAGCGAGACTAGCGCTTACGAGCAGTACTTC	CASSETSAYEQYF
TRBV30	TRBD1	.	TRBJ1-5	TGTGCCTGGAGTGCCCAGGGGGGTCAGCCCCAGCATTTT	CAWSAQGGQPQHF
TRBV1	.	.	TRBJ2-1	TGCACCAGCAGCCAAGATAGGGTAGCGGGGAGGTATGAGCAGTTCTTC	CTSSQDRVAGRYEQFF
TRBV7-9	.	.	TRBJ2-5	TGTGCCAGCAGCCGCATGGGGGGGGCCAGAGAGACCCAGTACTTC	CASSRMGGARETQYF
TRBV5-1	TRBD2	.	TRBJ2-3	TGCGCCAGCAGCTTCCTAGCGGGGAGCACAGATACGCAGTATTTT	CASSFLAGSTDTQYF